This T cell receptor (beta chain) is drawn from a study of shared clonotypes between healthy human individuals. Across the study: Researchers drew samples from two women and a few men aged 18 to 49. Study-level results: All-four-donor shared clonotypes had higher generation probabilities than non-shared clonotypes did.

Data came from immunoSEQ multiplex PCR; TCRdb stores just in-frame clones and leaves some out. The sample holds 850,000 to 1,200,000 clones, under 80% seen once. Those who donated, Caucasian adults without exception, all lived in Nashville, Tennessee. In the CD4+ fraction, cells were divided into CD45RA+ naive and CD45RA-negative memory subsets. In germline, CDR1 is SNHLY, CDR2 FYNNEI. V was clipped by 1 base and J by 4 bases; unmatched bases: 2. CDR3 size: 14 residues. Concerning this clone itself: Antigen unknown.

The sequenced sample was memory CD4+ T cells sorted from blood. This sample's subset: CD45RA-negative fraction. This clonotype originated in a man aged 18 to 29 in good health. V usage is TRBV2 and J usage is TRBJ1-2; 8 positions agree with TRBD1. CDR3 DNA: TGTGCCAGCAGTGAAGAACAGGGGGTCTATGGCTACACCTTC. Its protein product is CASSEEQGVYGYTF.